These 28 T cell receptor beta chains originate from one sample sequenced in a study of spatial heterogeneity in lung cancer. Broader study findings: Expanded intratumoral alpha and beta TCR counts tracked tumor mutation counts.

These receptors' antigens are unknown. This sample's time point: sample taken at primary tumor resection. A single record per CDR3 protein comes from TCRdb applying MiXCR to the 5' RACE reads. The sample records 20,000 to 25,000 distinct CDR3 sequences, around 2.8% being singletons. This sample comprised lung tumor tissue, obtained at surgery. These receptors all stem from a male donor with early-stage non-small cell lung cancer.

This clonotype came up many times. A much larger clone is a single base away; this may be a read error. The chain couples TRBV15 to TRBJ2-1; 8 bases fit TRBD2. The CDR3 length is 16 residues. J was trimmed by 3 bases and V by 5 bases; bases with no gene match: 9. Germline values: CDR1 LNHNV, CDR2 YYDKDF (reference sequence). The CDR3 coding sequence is TGTGCCACCAGCTTTAGGACTAGCTCAGTCTACAATGAGCAGTTCTTC. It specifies CATSFRTSSVYNEQFF.

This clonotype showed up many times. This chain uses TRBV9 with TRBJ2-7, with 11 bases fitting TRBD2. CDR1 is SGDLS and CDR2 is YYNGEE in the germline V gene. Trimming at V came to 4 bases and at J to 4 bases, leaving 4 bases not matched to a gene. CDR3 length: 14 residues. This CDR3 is CASSLGTSGYEQYF. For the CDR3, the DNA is TGTGCCAGCAGCCTTGGGACTAGCGGTTACGAGCAGTACTTC.

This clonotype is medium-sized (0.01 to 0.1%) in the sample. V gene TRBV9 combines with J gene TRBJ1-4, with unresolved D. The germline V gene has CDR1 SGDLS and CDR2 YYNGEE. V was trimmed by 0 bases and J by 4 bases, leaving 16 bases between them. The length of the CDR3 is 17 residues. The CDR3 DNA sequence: TGTGCCAGCAGCGTAGGGGCAGCATTGGGGAGTAATGAAAAACTGTTTTTT. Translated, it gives CASSVGAALGSNEKLFF. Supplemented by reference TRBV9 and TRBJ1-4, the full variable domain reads DSGVTQTPKHLITATGQRVTLRCSPRSGDLSVYWYQQSLDQGLQFLIQYYNGEERAKGNILERFSAQQFPDLHSELNLSSLELGDSALYFCASSVGAALGSNEKLFFGSGTQLSVL.

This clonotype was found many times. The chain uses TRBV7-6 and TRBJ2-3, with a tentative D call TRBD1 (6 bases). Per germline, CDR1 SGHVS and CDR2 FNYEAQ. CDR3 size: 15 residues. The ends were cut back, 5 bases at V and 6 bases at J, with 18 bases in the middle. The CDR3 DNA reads TGTGCCAGCAGCGAGAAAAATGGCAGGGGTGATACGCAGTATTTT. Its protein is CASSEKNGRGDTQYF.

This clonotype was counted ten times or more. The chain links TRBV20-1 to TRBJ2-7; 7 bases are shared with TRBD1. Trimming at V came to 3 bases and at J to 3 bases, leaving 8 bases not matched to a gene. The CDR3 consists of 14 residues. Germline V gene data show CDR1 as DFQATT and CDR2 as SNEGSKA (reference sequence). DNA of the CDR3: TGCAGTGCTAGTAGACAGGGACAGAACTACGAGCAGTACTTC. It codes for CSASRQGQNYEQYF.

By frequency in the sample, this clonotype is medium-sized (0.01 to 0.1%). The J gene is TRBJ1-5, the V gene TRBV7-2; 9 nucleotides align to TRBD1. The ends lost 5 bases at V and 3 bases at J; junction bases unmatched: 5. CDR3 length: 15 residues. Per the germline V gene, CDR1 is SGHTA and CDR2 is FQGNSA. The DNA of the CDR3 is TGTGCCAGCAGCCGATGGACAGGGGTCAATCAGCCCCAGCATTTT. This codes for CASSRWTGVNQPQHF.

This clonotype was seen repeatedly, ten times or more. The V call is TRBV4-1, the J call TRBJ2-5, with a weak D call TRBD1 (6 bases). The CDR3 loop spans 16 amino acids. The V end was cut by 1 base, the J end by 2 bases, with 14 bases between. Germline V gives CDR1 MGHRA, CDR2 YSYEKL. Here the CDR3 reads CASSQGYGTQQETQYF. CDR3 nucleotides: TGCGCCAGCAGCCAAGGTTACGGGACACAACAAGAGACCCAGTACTTC.

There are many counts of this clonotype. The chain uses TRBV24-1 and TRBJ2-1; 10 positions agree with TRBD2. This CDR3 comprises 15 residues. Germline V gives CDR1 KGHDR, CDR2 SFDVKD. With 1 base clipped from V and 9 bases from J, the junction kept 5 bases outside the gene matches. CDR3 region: CATSDLLAGPGEQFF. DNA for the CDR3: TGTGCCACCAGTGATTTACTAGCGGGGCCCGGTGAGCAGTTCTTC.

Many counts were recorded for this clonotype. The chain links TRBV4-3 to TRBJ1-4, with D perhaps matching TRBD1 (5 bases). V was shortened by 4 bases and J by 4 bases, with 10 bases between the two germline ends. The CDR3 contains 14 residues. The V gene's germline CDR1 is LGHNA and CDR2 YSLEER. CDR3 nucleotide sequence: TGCGCCAGCAGCCCTGACAGAAATAATGAAAAACTGTTTTTT. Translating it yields CASSPDRNNEKLFF.

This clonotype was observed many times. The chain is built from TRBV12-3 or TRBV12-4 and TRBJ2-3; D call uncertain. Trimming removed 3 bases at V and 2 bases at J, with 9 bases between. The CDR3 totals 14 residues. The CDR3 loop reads CASSLVLSTDTQYF. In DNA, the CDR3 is TGTGCCAGCAGTTTGGTCTTGTCCACAGATACGCAGTATTTT.

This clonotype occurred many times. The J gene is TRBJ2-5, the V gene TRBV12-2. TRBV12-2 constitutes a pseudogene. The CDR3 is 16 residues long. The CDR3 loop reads CASRLALEETQETQYF. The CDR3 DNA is TGTGCAAGTCGCTTAGCCCTCGAAGAGACCCAAGAGACCCAGTACTTC.

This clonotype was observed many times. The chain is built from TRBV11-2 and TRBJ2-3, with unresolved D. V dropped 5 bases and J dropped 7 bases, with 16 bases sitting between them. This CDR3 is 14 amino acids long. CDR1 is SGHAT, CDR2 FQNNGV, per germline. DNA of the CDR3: TGTGCCAGCAGCCCCGTCGTTAGTTTATATACGCAGTATTTT. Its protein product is CASSPVVSLYTQYF.

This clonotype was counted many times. CDR3 region: CASSFKGIQYF. For the CDR3, the DNA is TGTGCCAGCAGCTTTAAAGGCATTCAGTACTTC. The chain combines TRBV7-2 with TRBJ2-4; no clear D gene. The CDR3 covers 11 residues. V was clipped by 3 bases and J by 9 bases, with 6 bases between them. Germline V lookup: CDR1 SGHTA, CDR2 FQGNSA.

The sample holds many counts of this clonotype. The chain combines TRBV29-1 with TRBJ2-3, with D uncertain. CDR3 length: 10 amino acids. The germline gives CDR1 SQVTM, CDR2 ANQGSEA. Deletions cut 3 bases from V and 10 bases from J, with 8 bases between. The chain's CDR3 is CSVEFRAQYF. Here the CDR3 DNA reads TGCAGCGTTGAGTTTCGAGCGCAGTATTTT.

CDR3 nucleotides: TGTGCCAGTAGATCCTGGGATTTAGGCAATCAGCCCCAGCATTTT. It encodes CASRSWDLGNQPQHF. The chain uses TRBV19 and TRBJ1-5; D is unresolved. This CDR3 is 15 amino acids long. Germline V gene sequence: CDR1 LNHDA, CDR2 SQIVND (reference sequence). Trimming took off 6 bases at V and 2 bases at J, with 14 bases between the two ends.

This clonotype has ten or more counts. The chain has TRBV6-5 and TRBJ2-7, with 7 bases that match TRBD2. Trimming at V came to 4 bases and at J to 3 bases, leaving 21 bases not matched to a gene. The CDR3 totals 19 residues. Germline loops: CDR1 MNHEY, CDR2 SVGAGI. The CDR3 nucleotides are TGTGCCAGCAGTTTACTTCCCCCCGGCGGGAGTTTAGGAAACTACGAGCAGTACTTC. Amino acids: CASSLLPPGGSLGNYEQYF.

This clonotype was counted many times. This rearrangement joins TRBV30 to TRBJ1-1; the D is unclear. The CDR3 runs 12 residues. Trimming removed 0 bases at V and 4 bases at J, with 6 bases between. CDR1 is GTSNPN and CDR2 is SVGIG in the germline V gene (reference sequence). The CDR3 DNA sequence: TGTGCCTGGAGTGTACCATTCACTGAAGCTTTCTTT. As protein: CAWSVPFTEAFF.

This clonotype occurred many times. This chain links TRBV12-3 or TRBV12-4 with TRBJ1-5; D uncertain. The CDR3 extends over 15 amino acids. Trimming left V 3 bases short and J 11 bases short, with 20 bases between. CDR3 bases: TGTGCCAGCAGTTTCGGGCCGGGGTTGTATATAGCCCAGCATTTT. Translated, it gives CASSFGPGLYIAQHF.

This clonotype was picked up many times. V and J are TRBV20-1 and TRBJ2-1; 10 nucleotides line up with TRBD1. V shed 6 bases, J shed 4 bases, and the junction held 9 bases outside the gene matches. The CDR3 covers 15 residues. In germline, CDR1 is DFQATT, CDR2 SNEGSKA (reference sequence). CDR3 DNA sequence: TGCAGTGCCCCTAGGACAGGGGGTTCTTACAATGAGCAGTTCTTC. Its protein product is CSAPRTGGSYNEQFF.

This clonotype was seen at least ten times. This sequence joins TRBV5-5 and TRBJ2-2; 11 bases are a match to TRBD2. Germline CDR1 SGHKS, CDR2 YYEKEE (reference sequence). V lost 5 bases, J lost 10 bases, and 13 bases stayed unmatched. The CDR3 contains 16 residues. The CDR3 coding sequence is TGTGCCAGCAGGCGGAGGGGACTAGCGGACACTCAGGAGCTGTTTTTT. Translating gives CASRRRGLADTQELFF. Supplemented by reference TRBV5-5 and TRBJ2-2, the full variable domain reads DAGVTQSPTHLIKTRGQQVTLRCSPISGHKSVSWYQQVLGQGPQFIFQYYEKEERGRGNFPDRFSARQFPNYSSELNVNALLLGDSALYLCASRRRGLADTQELFFGEGSRLTVL.

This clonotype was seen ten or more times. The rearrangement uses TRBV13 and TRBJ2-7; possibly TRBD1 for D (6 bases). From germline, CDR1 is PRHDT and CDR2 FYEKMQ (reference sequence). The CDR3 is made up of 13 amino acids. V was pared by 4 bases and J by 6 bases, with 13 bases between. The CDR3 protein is CASSSTGISEQYF. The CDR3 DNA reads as TGTGCCAGCAGCTCCACAGGGATATCCGAGCAGTACTTC.

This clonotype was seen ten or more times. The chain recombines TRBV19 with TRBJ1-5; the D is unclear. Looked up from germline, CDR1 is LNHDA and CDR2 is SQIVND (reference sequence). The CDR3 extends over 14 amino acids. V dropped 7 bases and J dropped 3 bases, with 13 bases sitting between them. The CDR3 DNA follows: TGTGCCAGTAAAGCCCTTACAGACAATCAGCCCCAGCATTTT. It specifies CASKALTDNQPQHF.

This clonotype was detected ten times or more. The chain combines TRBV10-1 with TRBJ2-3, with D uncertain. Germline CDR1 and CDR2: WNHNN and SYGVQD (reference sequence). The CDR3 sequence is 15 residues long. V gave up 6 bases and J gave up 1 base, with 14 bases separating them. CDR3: CASSYGTSRTDTQYF. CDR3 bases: TGCGCCAGCAGCTACGGCACGTCACGCACAGATACGCAGTATTTT.

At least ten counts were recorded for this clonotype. The CDR3 sequence: CASSRDVGTQYF. DNA for the CDR3: TGTGCCAGCAGCCGGGATGTCGGGACCCAGTACTTC. The chain joins TRBV7-2 to TRBJ2-5; tentatively, D is TRBD2 (5 bases). Per the germline V gene, CDR1 is SGHTA and CDR2 is FQGNSA. CDR3 size: 12 residues. V shed 5 bases and J shed 7 bases, with 11 bases lying between them.

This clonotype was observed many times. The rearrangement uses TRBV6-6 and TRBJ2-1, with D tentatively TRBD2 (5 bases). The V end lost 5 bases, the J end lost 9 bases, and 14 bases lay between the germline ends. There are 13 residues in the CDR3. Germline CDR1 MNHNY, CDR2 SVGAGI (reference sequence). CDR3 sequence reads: CASSKGPTTEQFF. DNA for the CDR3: TGTGCCAGCAGTAAAGGGCCGACTACTGAGCAGTTCTTC.

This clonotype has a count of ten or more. The CDR3 reads CAITELAGSYNEQFF. The CDR3 region has the DNA TGTGCCATCACAGAACTAGCGGGTTCCTACAATGAGCAGTTCTTC. The V and J genes are TRBV10-3 and TRBJ2-1; TRBD2 aligns across 9 bases. V lost 7 bases to trimming and J lost 1 base; unmatched junction nucleotides: 5. Germline V lookup: CDR1 ENHRY, CDR2 SYGVKD. The CDR3 has 15 amino acids.

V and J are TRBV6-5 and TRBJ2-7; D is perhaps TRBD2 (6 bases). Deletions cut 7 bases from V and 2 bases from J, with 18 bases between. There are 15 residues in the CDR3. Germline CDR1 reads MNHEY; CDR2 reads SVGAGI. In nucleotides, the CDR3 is TGTGCCAGCACCGCATCCCTGGCGGGAACCTACGAGCAGTACTTC. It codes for CASTASLAGTYEQYF.

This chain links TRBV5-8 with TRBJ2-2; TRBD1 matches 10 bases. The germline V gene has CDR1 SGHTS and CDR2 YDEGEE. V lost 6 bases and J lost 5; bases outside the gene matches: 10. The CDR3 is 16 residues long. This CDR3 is CASTAWDRGSTGELFF. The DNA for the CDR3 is TGTGCCAGCACCGCTTGGGACAGGGGTTCAACCGGGGAGCTGTTTTTT.